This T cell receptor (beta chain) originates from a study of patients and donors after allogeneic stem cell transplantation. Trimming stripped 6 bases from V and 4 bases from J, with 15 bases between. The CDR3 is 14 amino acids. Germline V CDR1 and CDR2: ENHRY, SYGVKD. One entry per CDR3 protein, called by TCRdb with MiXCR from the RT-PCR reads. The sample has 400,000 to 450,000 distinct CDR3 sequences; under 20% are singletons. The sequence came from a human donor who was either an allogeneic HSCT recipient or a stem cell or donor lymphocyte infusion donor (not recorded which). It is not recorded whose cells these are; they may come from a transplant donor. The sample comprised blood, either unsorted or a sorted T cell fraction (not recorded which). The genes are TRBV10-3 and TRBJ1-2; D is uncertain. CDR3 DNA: TGTGCCATCAGCCGAGAGTCCCTCCTCTATGGCTACACCTTC. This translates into CAISRESLLYGYTF.